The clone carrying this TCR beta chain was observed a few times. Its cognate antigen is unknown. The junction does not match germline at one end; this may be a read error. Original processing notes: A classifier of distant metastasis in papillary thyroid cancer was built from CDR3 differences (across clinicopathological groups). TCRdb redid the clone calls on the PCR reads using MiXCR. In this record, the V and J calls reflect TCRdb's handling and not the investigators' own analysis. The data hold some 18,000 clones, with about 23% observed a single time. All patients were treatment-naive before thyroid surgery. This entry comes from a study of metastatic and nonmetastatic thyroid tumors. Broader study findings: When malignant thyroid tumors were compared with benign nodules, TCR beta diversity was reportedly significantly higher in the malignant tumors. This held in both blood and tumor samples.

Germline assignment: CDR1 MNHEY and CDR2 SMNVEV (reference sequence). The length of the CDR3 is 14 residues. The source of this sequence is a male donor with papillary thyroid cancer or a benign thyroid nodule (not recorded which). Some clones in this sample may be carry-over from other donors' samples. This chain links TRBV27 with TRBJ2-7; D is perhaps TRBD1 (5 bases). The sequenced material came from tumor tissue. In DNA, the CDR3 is TGCACCAGCAGTTTCCCCGACAGCCACTACGAGCAGTACTTC. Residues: CTSSFPDSHYEQYF.